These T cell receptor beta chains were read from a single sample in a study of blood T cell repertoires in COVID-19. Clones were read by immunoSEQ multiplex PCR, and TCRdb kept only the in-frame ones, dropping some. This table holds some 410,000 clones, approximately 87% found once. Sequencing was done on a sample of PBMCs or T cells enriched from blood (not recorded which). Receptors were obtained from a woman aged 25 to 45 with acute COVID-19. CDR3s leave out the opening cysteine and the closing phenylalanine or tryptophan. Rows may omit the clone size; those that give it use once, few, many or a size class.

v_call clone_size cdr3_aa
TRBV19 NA ASSDWQGRHNEQF
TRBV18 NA ASSPTGFASDTQY
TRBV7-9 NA ASSLTSGFHYEQY
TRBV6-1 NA ASSERRTDTEQY
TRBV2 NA ASSYSGGYEQF
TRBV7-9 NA ASSIRSTESSNYGYT
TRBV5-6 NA ASSPGTGGFEQY
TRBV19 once ATEQGSRGKNTEAF
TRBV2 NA ASRTGVYTEAF
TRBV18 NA ASSLRQGANYGYT
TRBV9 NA ASSALTGGLANEKLF
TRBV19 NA ASSLTRSLRGEGPQPQH
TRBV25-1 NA ASSLAASSYEQY
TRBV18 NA ASSASTVSSTDTQY
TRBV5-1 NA ASSSGLAGAYEQY
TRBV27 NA ASSLSRTYEQY
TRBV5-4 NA ASSQDRGTEAF
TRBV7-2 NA ASSLTGQMVGYT
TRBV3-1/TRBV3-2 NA ASSQAGGEAF
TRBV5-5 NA ASSLVGGIDEQY
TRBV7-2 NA ASSLIAGGGSPLH
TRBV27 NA ATHSSVLNEQF